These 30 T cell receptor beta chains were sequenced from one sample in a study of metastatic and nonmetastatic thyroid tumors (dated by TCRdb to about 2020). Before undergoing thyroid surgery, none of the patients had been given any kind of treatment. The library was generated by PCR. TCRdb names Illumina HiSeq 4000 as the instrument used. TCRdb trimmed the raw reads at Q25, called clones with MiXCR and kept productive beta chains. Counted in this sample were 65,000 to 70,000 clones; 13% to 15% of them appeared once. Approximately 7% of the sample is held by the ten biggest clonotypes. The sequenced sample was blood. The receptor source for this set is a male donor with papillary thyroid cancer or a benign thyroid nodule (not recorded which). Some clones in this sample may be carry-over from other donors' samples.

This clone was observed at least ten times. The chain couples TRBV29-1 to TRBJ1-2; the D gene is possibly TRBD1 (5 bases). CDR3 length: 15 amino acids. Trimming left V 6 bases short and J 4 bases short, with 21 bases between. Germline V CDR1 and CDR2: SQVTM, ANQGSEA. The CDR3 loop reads CSVPSGGDSGYGYTF. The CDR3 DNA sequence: TGCAGCGTCCCATCAGGAGGGGATAGCGGCTATGGCTACACCTTC.

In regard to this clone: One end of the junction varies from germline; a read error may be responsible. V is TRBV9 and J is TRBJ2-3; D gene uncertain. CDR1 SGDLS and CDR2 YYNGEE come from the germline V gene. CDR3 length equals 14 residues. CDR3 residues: CVSSVGTVQDTQYF. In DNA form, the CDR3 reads TGTGTCAGCAGCGTTGGTACAGTGCAGGATACGCAGTATTTT.

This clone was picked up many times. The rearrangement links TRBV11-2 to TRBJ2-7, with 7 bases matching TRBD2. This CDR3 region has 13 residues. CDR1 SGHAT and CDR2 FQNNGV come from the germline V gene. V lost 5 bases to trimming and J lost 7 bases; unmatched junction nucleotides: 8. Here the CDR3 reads CASSPAGGSEQYV. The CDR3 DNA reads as TGTGCCAGCAGCCCTGCGGGCGGGAGTGAGCAGTACGTC.

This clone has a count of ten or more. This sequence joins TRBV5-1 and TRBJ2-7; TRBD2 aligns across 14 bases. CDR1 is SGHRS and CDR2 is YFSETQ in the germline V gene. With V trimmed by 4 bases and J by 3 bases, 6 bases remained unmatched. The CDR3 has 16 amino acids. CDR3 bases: TGCGCCAGCAGCACGGGACTAGCGGGAGTTAACTACGAGCAGTACTTC. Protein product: CASSTGLAGVNYEQYF.

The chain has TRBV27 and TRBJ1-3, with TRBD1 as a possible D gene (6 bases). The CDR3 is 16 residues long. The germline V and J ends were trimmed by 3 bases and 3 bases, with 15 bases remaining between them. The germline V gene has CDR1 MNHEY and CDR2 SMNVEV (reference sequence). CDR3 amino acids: CASSFGTCRDGNTIYF. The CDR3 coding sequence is TGTGCCAGCAGTTTCGGGACATGTAGAGATGGAAACACCATATATTTT.

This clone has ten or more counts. The CDR3 sequence: CASSSRGYNEQFF. The DNA of the CDR3 is TGTGCCAGCAGTTCAAGGGGCTACAATGAGCAGTTCTTC. The chain carries TRBV6-1 and TRBJ2-1, with TRBD1 as a possible D gene (5 bases). V was trimmed by 5 bases and J by 3 bases, leaving 8 bases between them. From germline, CDR1 is MNHNS and CDR2 SASEGT. This CDR3 is built from 13 residues.

CDR3 in amino acids: CASSYSVSRGYYSYEQYV. The CDR3 bases are TGTGCCAGCAGTTACTCCGTTTCCAGGGGGTACTATTCCTACGAGCAGTACGTC. The chain combines TRBV6-5 with TRBJ2-7; 7 bases agree with TRBD1. The CDR3 sequence is 18 residues long. J lost 1 base, V lost 0 bases, and 12 bases had no gene match. CDR1 is MNHEY and CDR2 is SVGAGI in the germline V gene.

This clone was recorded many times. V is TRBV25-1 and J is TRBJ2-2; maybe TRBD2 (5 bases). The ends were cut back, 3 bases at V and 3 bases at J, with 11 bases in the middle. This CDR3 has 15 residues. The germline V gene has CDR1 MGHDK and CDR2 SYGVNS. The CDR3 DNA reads TGTGCCAGCAGTGACCGGGATAAAGACACCGGGGAGCTGTTTTTT. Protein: CASSDRDKDTGELFF.

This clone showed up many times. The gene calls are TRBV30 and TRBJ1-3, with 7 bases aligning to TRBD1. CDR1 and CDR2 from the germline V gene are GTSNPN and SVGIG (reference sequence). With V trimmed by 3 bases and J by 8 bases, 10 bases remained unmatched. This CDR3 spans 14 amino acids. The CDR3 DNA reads TGTGCCTGGAGACCGAAAGGGGGCCTAGACACCATATATTTT. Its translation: CAWRPKGGLDTIYF.

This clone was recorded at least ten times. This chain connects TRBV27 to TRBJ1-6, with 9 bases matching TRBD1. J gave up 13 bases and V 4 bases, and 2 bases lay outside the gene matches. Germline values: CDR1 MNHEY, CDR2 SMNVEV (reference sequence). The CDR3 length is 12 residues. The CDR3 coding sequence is TGTGCCAGCAGTTCCGGGACAGGGCCCCTCCACTTT. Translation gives CASSSGTGPLHF.

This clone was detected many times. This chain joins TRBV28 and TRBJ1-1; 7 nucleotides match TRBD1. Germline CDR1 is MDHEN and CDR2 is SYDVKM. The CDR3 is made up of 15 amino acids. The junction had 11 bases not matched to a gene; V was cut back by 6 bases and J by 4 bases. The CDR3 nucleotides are TGTGCCAGCAGAATAAGGGGGCGCGTGAGCACTGAAGCTTTCTTT. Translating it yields CASRIRGRVSTEAFF.

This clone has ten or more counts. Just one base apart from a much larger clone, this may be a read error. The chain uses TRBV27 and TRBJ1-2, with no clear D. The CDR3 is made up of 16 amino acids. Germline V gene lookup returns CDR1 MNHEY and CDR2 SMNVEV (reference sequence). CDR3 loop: CASILNDGTRDYGYTF. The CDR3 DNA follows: TGTGCCAGCATTTTAAACGACGGTACAAGGGACTATGGCTACACCTTC.

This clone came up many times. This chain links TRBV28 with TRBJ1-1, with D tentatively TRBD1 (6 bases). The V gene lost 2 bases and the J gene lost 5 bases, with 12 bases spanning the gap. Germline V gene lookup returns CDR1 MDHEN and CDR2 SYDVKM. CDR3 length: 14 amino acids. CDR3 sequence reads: CASSLSGGGTEAFF. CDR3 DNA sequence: TGTGCCAGCAGTTTAAGTGGGGGCGGGACTGAAGCTTTCTTT.

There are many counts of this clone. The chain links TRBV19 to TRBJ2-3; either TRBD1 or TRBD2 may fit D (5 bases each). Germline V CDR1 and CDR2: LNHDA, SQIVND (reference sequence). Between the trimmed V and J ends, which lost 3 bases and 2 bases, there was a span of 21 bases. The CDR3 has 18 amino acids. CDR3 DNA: TGTGCCAGTAGTATTATCGGGACCGGGACGGATGACACAGATACGCAGTATTTT. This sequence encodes CASSIIGTGTDDTDTQYF.

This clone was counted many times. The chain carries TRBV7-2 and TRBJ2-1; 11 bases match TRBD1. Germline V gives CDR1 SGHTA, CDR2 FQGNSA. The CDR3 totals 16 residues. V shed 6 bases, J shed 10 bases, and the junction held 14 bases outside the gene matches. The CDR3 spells CASRRPGQGGQREQFF. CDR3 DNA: TGTGCCAGCAGGAGACCGGGACAGGGGGGCCAAAGGGAGCAGTTCTTC.

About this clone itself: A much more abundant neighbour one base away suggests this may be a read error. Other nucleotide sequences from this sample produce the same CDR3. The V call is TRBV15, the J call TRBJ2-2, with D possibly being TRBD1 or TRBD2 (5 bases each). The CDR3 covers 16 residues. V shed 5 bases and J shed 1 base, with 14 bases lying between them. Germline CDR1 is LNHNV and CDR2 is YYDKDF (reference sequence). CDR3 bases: TGTGCCACCAGCCCTGTCGAGGGGCGGAACACCGGGGAGCTGTTTTTT. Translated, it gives CATSPVEGRNTGELFF.

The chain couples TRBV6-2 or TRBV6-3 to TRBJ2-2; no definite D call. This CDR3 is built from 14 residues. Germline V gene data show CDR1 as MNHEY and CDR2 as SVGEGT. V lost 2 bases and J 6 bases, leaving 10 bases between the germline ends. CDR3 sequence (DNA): TGTGCCAGCAGTTACGGTTTGGGATCCGGGGAGCTGTTTTTT. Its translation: CASSYGLGSGELFF.

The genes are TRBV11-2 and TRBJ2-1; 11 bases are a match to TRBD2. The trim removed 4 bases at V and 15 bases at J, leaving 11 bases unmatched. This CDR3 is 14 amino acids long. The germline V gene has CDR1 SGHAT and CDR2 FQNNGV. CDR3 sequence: CASSSGLADPMSFF. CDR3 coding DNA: TGTGCCAGCAGCTCGGGACTAGCGGACCCTATGTCGTTCTTC.

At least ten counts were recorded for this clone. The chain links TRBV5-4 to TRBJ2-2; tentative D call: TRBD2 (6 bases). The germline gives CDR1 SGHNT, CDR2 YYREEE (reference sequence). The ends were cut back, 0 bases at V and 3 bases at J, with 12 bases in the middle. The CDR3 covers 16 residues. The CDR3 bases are TGTGCCAGCAGCTTGGTGGGAGGTAGCGACACCGGGGAGCTGTTTTTT. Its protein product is CASSLVGGSDTGELFF.

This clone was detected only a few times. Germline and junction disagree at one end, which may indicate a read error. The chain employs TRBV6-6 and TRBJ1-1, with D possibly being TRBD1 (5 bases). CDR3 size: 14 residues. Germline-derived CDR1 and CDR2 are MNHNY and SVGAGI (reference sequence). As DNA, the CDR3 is TGTGCCAGCATTTACGATGGGGGGAACACTGAAGCTTTCTTT. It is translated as CASIYDGGNTEAFF.

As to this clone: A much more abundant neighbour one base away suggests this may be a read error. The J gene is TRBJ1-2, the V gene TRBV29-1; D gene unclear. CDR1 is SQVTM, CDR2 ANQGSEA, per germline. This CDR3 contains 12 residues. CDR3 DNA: TGCGGGATAGGGAGAGCTAACTATGGCTACACCTTC. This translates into CGIGRANYGYTF.

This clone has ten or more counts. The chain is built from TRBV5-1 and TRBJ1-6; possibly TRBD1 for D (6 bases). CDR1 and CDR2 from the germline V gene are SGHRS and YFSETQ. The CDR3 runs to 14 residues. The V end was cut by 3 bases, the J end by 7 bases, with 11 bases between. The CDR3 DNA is TGCGCCAGCAGCTCCTCAGGGGCCAATTCACCCCTCCACTTT. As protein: CASSSSGANSPLHF. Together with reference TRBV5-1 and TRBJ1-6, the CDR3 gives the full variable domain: KAGVTQTPRYLIKTRGQQVTLSCSPISGHRSVSWYQQTPGQGLQFLFEYFSETQRNKGNFPGRFSGRQFSNSRSEMNVSTLELGDSALYLCASSSSGANSPLHFGNGTRLTVT.

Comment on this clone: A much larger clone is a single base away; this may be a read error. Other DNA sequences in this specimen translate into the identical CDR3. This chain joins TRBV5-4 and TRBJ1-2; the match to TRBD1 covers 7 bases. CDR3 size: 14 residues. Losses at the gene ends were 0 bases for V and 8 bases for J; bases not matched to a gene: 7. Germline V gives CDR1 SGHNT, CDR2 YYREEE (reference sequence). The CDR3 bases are TGTGCCAGCAGCTTGGCCGGCAGGGGGAGAGGCTACACCTTC. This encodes CASSLAGRGRGYTF.

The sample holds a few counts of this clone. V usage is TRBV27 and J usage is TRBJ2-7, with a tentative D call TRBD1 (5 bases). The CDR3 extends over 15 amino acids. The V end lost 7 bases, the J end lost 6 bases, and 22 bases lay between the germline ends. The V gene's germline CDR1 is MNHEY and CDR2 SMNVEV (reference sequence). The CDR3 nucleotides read TGTGCCAGCATTCCCGGAACAAACACAGGTTCCGAGCAGTACTTC. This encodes CASIPGTNTGSEQYF.

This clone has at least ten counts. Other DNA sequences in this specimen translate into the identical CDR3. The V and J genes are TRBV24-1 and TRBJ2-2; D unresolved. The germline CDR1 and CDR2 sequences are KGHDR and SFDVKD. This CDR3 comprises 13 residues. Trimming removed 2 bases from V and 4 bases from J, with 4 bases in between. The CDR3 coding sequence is TGTGCCACCAGTGATTACCCCACCGGGGAGCTGTTTTTT. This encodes CATSDYPTGELFF.

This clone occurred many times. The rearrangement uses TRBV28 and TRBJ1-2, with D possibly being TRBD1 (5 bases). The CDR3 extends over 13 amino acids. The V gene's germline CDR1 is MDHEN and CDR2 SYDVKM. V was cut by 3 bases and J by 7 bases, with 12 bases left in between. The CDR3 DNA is TGTGCCAGCAGTTTCCTGGGGCGGGGTGGCTACACCTTC. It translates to CASSFLGRGGYTF.

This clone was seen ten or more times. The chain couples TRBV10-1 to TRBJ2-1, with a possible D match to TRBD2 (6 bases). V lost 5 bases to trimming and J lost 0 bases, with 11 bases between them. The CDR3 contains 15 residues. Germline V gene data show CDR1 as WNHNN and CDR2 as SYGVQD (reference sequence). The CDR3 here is CASSRGSSSYNEQFF. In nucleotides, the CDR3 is TGCGCCAGCAGTCGGGGGTCGAGCTCCTACAATGAGCAGTTCTTC.

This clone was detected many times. Written as DNA, the CDR3 is TGTGCCAGCAGTACAGGAGGGGGACAGACCCAGTACTTC. This gives the protein CASSTGGGQTQYF. The gene calls are TRBV7-2 and TRBJ2-5; possibly TRBD1 or TRBD2 for D (6 bases each). There are 13 residues in the CDR3. Trimming stripped 6 bases from V and 6 bases from J, with 14 bases between. CDR1 and CDR2 (germline): SGHTA, FQGNSA.

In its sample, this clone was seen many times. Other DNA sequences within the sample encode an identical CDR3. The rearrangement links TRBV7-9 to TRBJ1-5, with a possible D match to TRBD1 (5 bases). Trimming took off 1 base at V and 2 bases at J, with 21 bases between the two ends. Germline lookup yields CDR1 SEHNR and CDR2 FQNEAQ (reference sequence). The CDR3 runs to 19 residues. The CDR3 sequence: CASSLVGVPSRQGNQPQHF. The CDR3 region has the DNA TGTGCCAGCAGCTTAGTAGGGGTCCCTAGCAGGCAAGGCAATCAGCCCCAGCATTTT.

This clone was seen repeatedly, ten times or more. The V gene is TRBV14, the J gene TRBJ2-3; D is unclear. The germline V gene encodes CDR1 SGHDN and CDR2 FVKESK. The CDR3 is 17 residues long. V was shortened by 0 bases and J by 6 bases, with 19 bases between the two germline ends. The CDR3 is CASSQESEVGLPDTQYF. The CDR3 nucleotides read TGTGCCAGCAGCCAAGAAAGTGAGGTGGGGTTGCCCGATACGCAGTATTTT.